Below are 32 T cell receptor beta chains sequenced from a single sample in a study of T cells in Graves' hyperthyroidism and ophthalmopathy (dated by TCRdb to between 2018 and 2021). The protocol used for the library was multiplex PCR. This sample was sequenced with an Illumina HiSeq 2000. The TCR beta CDR3 regions were amplified from RNA transcripts. For the first round of RT-PCR on the TCR CDR3, the HTBI primer set was used together with the Qiagen OneStep RT-PCR kit. Starting from the raw public reads, TCRdb applied fastp trimming at Q25, assembled clones with MiXCR and retained in-frame beta chains. Merged by CDR3 protein, the rows form single entries marked with the most common genes and DNA. The sample table lists a few hundred thousand distinct CDR3 sequences, approximately 49% of them with a count of one. The leading ten clones occupy roughly 45% of the sample. What was sequenced was peripheral blood or thyroid tissue (not recorded which). These receptors all come from an adult woman with Graves' disease, either hyperthyroidism or ophthalmopathy (not recorded which).

The table lists this clonotype with many counts. The chain joins TRBV5-6 to TRBJ2-7; the D call may be TRBD1 or TRBD2 (5 bases each). This CDR3 is built from 11 residues. CDR1 and CDR2 (germline): SGHDT, YYEEEE. The germline V and J ends were trimmed by 4 bases and 9 bases, with 11 bases remaining between them. The CDR3 region is CASSQGTGQYF. In DNA form, the CDR3 reads TGTGCCAGCAGCCAAGGGACGGGGCAGTACTTC.

V is TRBV29-1 and J is TRBJ1-6, with TRBD1 matching 10 bases. CDR1 and CDR2 from the germline V gene are SQVTM and ANQGSEA. After removal of 6 bases from V and 8 bases from J, the junction contained 1 base not matched to a gene. CDR3 length equals 12 residues. CDR3 protein: CSVGTGDSPLHF. The CDR3 DNA is TGCAGCGTGGGGACAGGGGATTCACCCCTCCACTTT.

The rearrangement uses TRBV30 and TRBJ1-1, with a tentative D call TRBD1 (5 bases). The CDR3 consists of 13 residues. Germline V CDR1 and CDR2: GTSNPN, SVGIG (reference sequence). The V gene lost 1 base and the J gene lost 4 bases, with 10 bases spanning the gap. CDR3 sequence: CAWSETGGTEAFF. DNA of the CDR3: TGTGCCTGGAGTGAAACAGGTGGCACTGAAGCTTTCTTT.

The V gene is TRBV14, the J gene TRBJ2-5; the D gene is possibly TRBD1 (5 bases). V was cut by 7 bases and J by 7 bases, with 10 bases left in between. Per germline, CDR1 SGHDN and CDR2 FVKESK. The CDR3 is 11 residues long. The chain's CDR3 is CASKGAGTQYF. The CDR3 DNA follows: TGTGCCAGCAAAGGGGCAGGGACCCAGTACTTC.

This clonotype was detected ten times or more. V is TRBV20-1 and J is TRBJ1-1; weak D call: TRBD1 (5 bases). Per germline, CDR1 DFQATT and CDR2 SNEGSKA (reference sequence). The CDR3 runs to 14 residues. Trimming took off 0 bases at V and 1 base at J, with 9 bases between the two ends. CDR3 in amino acids: CSARDNRKNTEAFF. CDR3 nucleotides: TGCAGTGCTAGAGATAACAGGAAGAACACTGAAGCTTTCTTT.

This clonotype was counted ten times or more. The chain recombines TRBV7-3 with TRBJ1-2, with 9 bases fitting TRBD1. V gave up 5 bases and J gave up 5 bases; unmatched junction bases: 3. Looked up from germline, CDR1 is SGHTA and CDR2 is FQGTGA. CDR3 length equals 13 residues. The CDR3 loop reads CASSKGTGYGYTF. As DNA, the CDR3 is TGTGCCAGCAGCAAAGGGACAGGGTATGGCTACACCTTC.

Of note for this clonotype: A much larger clone sits a single nucleotide away, making a read error possible. The rearrangement links TRBV10-3 to TRBJ2-5, with 7 bases fitting TRBD1. The germline V gene has CDR1 ENHRY and CDR2 SYGVKD. The CDR3 has 15 amino acids. J lost 4 bases, V lost 5 bases, and 10 bases had no gene match. This CDR3 reads CAISYDRVSSETQYF. The CDR3 coding sequence is TGTGCCATCAGTTACGACAGGGTCAGTTCAGAGACCCAGTACTTC.

This chain uses TRBV28 with TRBJ2-5, with TRBD2 as a possible D gene (6 bases). CDR1 is MDHEN and CDR2 is SYDVKM in the germline V gene. Trimming stripped 6 bases from V and 4 bases from J, with 21 bases between. This CDR3 spans 16 amino acids. The CDR3, as DNA: TGTGCCAGCAGCCCTTCTAGCGCACCGGGGTCAGAGACCCAGTACTTC. Its protein is CASSPSSAPGSETQYF.

The chain combines TRBV5-4 with TRBJ1-1; TRBD1 aligns across 8 bases. CDR3 length: 17 residues. The germline gives CDR1 SGHNT, CDR2 YYREEE (reference sequence). Trimming at V came to 0 bases and at J to 5 bases, leaving 12 bases not matched to a gene. The CDR3 region has the DNA TGTGCCAGCAGCTTGGTACTAGCGGGACAGGTTGCAACTGAAGCTTTCTTT. This codes for CASSLVLAGQVATEAFF.

Concerning this clonotype: No conserved phenylalanine or tryptophan ends this CDR3, so it is likely a read error. It is unclear where the CDR3 begins or ends on the DNA, so no DNA is shown, and the CDR3 is as TCRdb lists it. The chain links TRBV20-1 to TRBJ2-7. Germline V gene data show CDR1 as DFQATT and CDR2 as SNEGSKA (reference sequence). The CDR3 is 8 amino acids in total, end residues counted. This CDR3 is CSARDRPT.

The chain carries TRBV10-3 and TRBJ2-7, with 13 nucleotides matching TRBD2. The CDR3 covers 16 residues. Germline assignment: CDR1 ENHRY and CDR2 SYGVKD. Germline trimming cut 8 bases from V and 7 bases from J; bases unmatched to any gene: 14. The CDR3 here is CAIQRTSGSLMGEQYF. As DNA, the CDR3 is TGTGCCATCCAACGGACTAGCGGGAGCCTAATGGGGGAGCAGTACTTC.

The gene calls are TRBV10-3 and TRBJ1-1; 7 nucleotides match TRBD1. The V gene end was trimmed by 1 base and the J gene end by 3 bases; junction bases not matched to a gene: 5. The length of the CDR3 is 15 residues. Germline V CDR1 and CDR2: ENHRY, SYGVKD. The CDR3 is CAISEFGQVHTEAFF. The CDR3 DNA reads TGTGCCATCAGTGAGTTTGGACAGGTTCACACTGAAGCTTTCTTT.

In its sample, this clonotype was seen once. Here the CDR3 DNA reads TGCAGCGTTGAAGATAAGGGGTCTGGGGCCAACGTCCTGACTTTC. It yields the protein CSVEDKGSGANVLTF. V is TRBV29-1 and J is TRBJ2-6; a possible D gene is TRBD1 (5 bases). Trimming stripped 0 bases from V and 1 base from J, with 7 bases between. The CDR3 totals 15 residues. CDR1 and CDR2 from the germline V gene are SQVTM and ANQGSEA.

The sample holds a few counts of this clonotype. V and J are TRBV20-1 and TRBJ1-6; D gene ambiguous. Trimming left V 0 bases short and J 10 bases short, with 7 bases between. The CDR3 covers 12 residues. In germline, CDR1 is DFQATT, CDR2 SNEGSKA (reference sequence). The CDR3 spells CSARDVNSPLHF. The CDR3 DNA reads TGCAGTGCTAGAGACGTAAACTCACCCCTCCACTTT.

Note on this clonotype: This CDR3 fails to terminate in the conserved phenylalanine or tryptophan, so it likely reflects a read error. The DNA is left out, because the CDR3 cannot be placed on it with certainty; the CDR3 is given as TCRdb lists it. V gene TRBV14 combines with J gene TRBJ1-4; TRBD1, as called in the table, went unchecked against the DNA. The CDR3 extends over 10 residues, inclusive of both ends. Germline V gene sequence: CDR1 SGHDN, CDR2 FVKESK. The CDR3 reads CASSQGLKGA.

Only one count was recorded for this clonotype. The V call is TRBV7-9, the J call TRBJ1-6, with 8 bases identical to TRBD1. Trimming at V came to 8 bases and at J to 10 bases, leaving 7 bases not matched to a gene. The CDR3 is 13 amino acids. Germline V gene sequence: CDR1 SEHNR, CDR2 FQNEAQ (reference sequence). The CDR3 loop reads CASSQGVQSPLHF. In DNA form, the CDR3 reads TGTGCCAGCTCACAGGGGGTACAATCACCCCTCCACTTT.

This chain joins TRBV7-3 and TRBJ2-7; tentatively, D is TRBD2 (6 bases). The V gene's germline CDR1 is SGHTA and CDR2 FQGTGA. The V end lost 5 bases, the J end lost 2 bases, and 16 bases lay between the germline ends. The CDR3 extends over 15 amino acids. Here the CDR3 DNA reads TGTGCCAGCAGCCCAGAGGGCGGGAACACCTACGAGCAGTACTTC. The encoded protein is CASSPEGGNTYEQYF.

The chain is built from TRBV7-9 and TRBJ2-7; TRBD2 aligns across 13 bases. The CDR3 contains 16 residues. The V gene's germline CDR1 is SEHNR and CDR2 FQNEAQ (reference sequence). Unmatched junction bases numbered 7, after V lost 5 bases and J lost 3 bases. The CDR3 region is CASSLPRTSGSYEQYF. The CDR3 nucleotides read TGTGCCAGCAGCCTACCCCGGACTAGCGGGAGCTACGAGCAGTACTTC.

This clonotype has just a few counts. In this CDR3 the conserved last residue, phenylalanine or tryptophan, is missing, so a read error is likely. Because the CDR3's place on the DNA is in doubt, the DNA is left out and the CDR3 is given as listed by TCRdb. The V and J genes are TRBV7-2 and TRBJ1-1. The CDR3 is made up of 8 amino acids, end residues included. Germline values: CDR1 SGHTA, CDR2 FQGNSA. The CDR3 loop reads CASSARGL.

The rearrangement joins TRBV13 to TRBJ1-2, with a tentative D call TRBD1 (6 bases). Germline assignment: CDR1 PRHDT and CDR2 FYEKMQ (reference sequence). This CDR3 spans 12 amino acids. Deletions cut 6 bases from V and 6 bases from J, with 11 bases between. CDR3 amino acids: CASRAGVDGYTF. CDR3 nucleotides: TGTGCCAGCAGAGCAGGGGTTGATGGCTACACCTTC. Based on the CDR3 plus reference TRBV13 and TRBJ1-2, the full variable domain is AAGVIQSPRHLIKEKRETATLKCYPIPRHDTVYWYQQGPGQDPQFLISFYEKMQSDKGSIPDRFSAQQFSDYHSELNMSSLELGDSALYFCASRAGVDGYTFGSGTRLTVV.

There are many counts of this clonotype. V usage is TRBV5-1 and J usage is TRBJ1-2; weak D call: TRBD1 (5 bases). The CDR3 spans 15 residues. Germline V CDR1 and CDR2: SGHRS, YFSETQ. Between the trimmed V and J ends, which lost 6 bases and 3 bases, there was a span of 18 bases. The CDR3 nucleotides read TGCGCCAGCACGACCAATCGAGGGGCAGACTATGGCTACACCTTC. Translating gives CASTTNRGADYGYTF.

The chain combines TRBV7-9 with TRBJ2-7; D unclear. Looked up from germline, CDR1 is SEHNR and CDR2 is FQNEAQ (reference sequence). V was shortened by 5 bases and J by 5 bases, with 13 bases between the two germline ends. This CDR3 has 13 amino acids. CDR3 DNA sequence: TGTGCCAGCAGCCCCCTCCCGGAAAACGAGCAGTACTTC. It translates to CASSPLPENEQYF.

Here the CDR3 reads CASSLSPGAIYF. CDR3 DNA: TGTGCCAGCAGCTTGTCCCCCGGCGCCATATATTTT. The chain carries TRBV12-3 or TRBV12-4 and TRBJ1-3; D uncertain. There are 12 residues in the CDR3. V was cut by 6 bases and J by 11 bases, with 14 bases left in between.

This clonotype appeared a few times. The chain uses TRBV7-3 and TRBJ2-6; D remains ambiguous. This CDR3 comprises 15 residues. Germline V gene sequence: CDR1 SGHTA, CDR2 FQGTGA. Trimming took off 4 bases at V and 4 bases at J, with 11 bases between the two ends. CDR3: CASSSGLDGANVLTF. The CDR3, as DNA: TGTGCCAGCAGCTCCGGGCTAGACGGGGCCAACGTCCTGACTTTC.

This clonotype occurred a few times. The CDR3 DNA sequence: TGCAGCGGAGAGGGACAGGGCCATGGCTACACCTTC. As protein: CSGEGQGHGYTF. This chain links TRBV29-1 with TRBJ1-2; 9 positions agree with TRBD1. CDR3 length: 12 residues. Per the germline V gene, CDR1 is SQVTM and CDR2 is ANQGSEA. V lost 7 bases to trimming and J lost 6 bases; unmatched junction nucleotides: 6.

The V and J genes are TRBV6-2 or TRBV6-3 and TRBJ2-7; no clear D gene. Germline-derived CDR1 and CDR2 are MNHEY and SVGEGT. The CDR3 consists of 14 residues. The V end was cut by 0 bases, the J end by 3 bases, with 9 bases between. CDR3 in amino acids: CASSYSFDNYEQYF. CDR3 sequence (DNA): TGTGCCAGCAGTTACTCGTTCGATAACTACGAGCAGTACTTC.

The CDR3 loop is CASSLGLGLETQYF. The CDR3 DNA reads as TGTGCCAGCAGCTTGGGACTAGGGCTGGAGACCCAGTACTTC. The V gene is TRBV5-5, the J gene TRBJ2-5; D possibly corresponds to TRBD2 (6 bases). Trimming removed 0 bases from V and 5 bases from J, with 11 bases in between. Germline V gene lookup returns CDR1 SGHKS and CDR2 YYEKEE (reference sequence). The CDR3 extends over 14 amino acids.

The rearrangement links TRBV10-2 to TRBJ2-5, with D perhaps TRBD1 (6 bases). CDR1 is WSHSY, CDR2 SAAADI, per germline. V dropped 3 bases and J dropped 2 bases, with 13 bases sitting between them. The CDR3 extends over 15 amino acids. CDR3 bases: TGCGCCAGCAGTGATCCCGGGACAATACAAGAGACCCAGTACTTC. This encodes CASSDPGTIQETQYF.

The rearrangement joins TRBV20-1 to TRBJ1-6; 7 bases are shared with TRBD1. The CDR3 is made up of 14 amino acids. The V gene end was trimmed by 3 bases and the J gene end by 9 bases; junction bases not matched to a gene: 8. Looked up from germline, CDR1 is DFQATT and CDR2 is SNEGSKA (reference sequence). CDR3 coding DNA: TGCAGTGCTAGGACCCAGGGGGATAGTTCACCCCTCCACTTT. This gives the protein CSARTQGDSSPLHF.

The chain couples TRBV7-9 to TRBJ1-1; no definite D call. Germline CDR1 and CDR2: SEHNR and FQNEAQ (reference sequence). The length of the CDR3 is 14 residues. DNA for the CDR3: TGTGCTTCGAACCCTCTGTCTGAGTACACTGAAGCTTTCTTT. It is translated as CASNPLSEYTEAFF.

Details on this clonotype: Because it lacks the conserved phenylalanine or tryptophan at the end, this CDR3 is likely a read error. It is unclear where the CDR3 begins or ends on the DNA, so no DNA is shown, and the CDR3 is as TCRdb lists it. The chain combines TRBV7-2 with TRBJ1-1; the tabulated D call, TRBD1, remains unverified against the DNA. The CDR3 length is 10 residues, termini included. The germline gives CDR1 SGHTA, CDR2 FQGNSA. The CDR3 protein is CASSLFYGGS.

J is TRBJ2-2 and V is TRBV7-3; possibly TRBD2 for D (5 bases). V lost 5 bases and J lost 8, with 9 bases in between. The CDR3 length is 12 residues. The germline V gene encodes CDR1 SGHTA and CDR2 FQGTGA. The CDR3 here is CASSALAGELFF. The CDR3 DNA reads as TGTGCCAGCAGCGCTCTAGCTGGGGAGCTGTTTTTT.